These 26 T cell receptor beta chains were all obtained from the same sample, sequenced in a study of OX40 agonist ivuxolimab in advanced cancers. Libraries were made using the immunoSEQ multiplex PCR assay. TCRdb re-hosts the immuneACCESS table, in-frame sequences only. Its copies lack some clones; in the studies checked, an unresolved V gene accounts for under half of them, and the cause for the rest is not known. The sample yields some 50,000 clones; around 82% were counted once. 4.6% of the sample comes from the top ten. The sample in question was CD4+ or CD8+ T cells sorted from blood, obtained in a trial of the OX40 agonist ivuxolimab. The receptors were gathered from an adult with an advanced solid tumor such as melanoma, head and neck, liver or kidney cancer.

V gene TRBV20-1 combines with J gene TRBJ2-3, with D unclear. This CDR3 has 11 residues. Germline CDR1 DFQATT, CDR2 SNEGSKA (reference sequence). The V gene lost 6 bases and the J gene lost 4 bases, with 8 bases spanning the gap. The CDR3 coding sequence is TGCAGTGCCCCCCACCCAGATACGCAGTATTTT. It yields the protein CSAPHPDTQYF.

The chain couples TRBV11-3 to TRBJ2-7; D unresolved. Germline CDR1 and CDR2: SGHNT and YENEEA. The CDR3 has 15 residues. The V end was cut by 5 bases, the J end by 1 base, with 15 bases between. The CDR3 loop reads CASSPGGMGSYEQYF. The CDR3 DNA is TGTGCCAGCAGCCCCGGTGGGATGGGGTCCTACGAGCAGTACTTC.

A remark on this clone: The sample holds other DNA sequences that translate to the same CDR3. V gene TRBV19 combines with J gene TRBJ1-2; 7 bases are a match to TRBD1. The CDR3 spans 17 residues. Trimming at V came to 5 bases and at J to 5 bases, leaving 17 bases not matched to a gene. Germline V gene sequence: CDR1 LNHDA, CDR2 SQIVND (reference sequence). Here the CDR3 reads CASSPLTGTTYQYGYTF. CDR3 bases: TGTGCCAGTAGTCCCCTGACAGGGACCACCTACCAGTATGGCTACACCTTC. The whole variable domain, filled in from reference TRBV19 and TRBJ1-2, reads DGGITQSPKYLFRKEGQNVTLSCEQNLNHDAMYWYRQDPGQGLRLIYYSQIVNDFQKGDIAEGYSVSREKKESFPLTVTSAQKNPTAFYLCASSPLTGTTYQYGYTFGSGTRLTVV.

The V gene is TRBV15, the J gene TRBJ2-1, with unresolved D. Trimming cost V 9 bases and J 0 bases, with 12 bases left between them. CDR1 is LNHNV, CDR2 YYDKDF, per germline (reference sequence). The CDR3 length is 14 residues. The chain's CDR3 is CATRPDFSYNEQFF. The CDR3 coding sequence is TGTGCCACTCGTCCCGATTTCTCCTACAATGAGCAGTTCTTC. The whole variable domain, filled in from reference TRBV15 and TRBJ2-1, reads DAMVIQNPRYQVTQFGKPVTLSCSQTLNHNVMYWYQQKSSQAPKLLFHYYDKDFNNEADTPDNFQSRRPNTSFCFLDIRSPGLGDTAMYLCATRPDFSYNEQFFGPGTRLTVL.

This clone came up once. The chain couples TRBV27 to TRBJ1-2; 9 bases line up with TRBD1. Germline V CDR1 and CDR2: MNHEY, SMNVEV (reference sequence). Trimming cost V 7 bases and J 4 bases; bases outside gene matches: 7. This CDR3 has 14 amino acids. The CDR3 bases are TGTGCCAGCACCAGGACAGGGGATACCTATGGCTACACCTTC. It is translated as CASTRTGDTYGYTF.

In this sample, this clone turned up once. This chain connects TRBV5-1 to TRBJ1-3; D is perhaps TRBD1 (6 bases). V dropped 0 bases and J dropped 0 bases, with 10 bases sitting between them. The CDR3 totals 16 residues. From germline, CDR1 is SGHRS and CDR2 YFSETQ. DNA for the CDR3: TGCGCCAGCAGCTTGGGTCGGGACAACTCTGGAAACACCATATATTTT. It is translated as CASSLGRDNSGNTIYF.

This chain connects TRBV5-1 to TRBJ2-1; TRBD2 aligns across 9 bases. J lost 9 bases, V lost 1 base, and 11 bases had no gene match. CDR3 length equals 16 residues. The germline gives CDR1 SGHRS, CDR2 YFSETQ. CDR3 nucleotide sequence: TGCGCCAGCAGCTTGAGTCTGGGACTAGCAGGATCTGAGCAGTTCTTC. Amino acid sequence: CASSLSLGLAGSEQFF.

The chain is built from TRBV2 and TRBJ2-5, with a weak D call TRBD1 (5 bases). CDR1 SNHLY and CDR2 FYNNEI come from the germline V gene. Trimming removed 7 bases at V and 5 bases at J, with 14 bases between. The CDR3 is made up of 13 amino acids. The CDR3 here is CASTWQGRETQYF. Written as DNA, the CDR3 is TGTGCCAGCACTTGGCAGGGTCGTGAGACCCAGTACTTC.

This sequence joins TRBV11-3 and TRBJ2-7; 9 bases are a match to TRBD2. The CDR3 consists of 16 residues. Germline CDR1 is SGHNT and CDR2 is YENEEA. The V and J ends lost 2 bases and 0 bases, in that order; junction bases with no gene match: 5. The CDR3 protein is CASSLTSGQISYEQYF. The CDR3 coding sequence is TGTGCCAGCAGCTTAACTAGCGGGCAGATCTCCTACGAGCAGTACTTC.

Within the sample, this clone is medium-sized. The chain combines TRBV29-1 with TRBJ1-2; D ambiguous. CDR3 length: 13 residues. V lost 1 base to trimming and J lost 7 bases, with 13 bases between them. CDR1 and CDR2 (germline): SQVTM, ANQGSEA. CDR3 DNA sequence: TGCAGCGTTGAAGGGCAGGTGCTAAGTGGCTACACCTTC. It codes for CSVEGQVLSGYTF. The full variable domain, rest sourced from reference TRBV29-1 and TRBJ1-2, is SAVISQKPSRDICQRGTSLTIQCQVDSQVTMMFWYRQQPGQSLTLIATANQGSEATYESGFVIDKFPISRPNLTFSTLTVSNMSPEDSSIYLCSVEGQVLSGYTFGSGTRLTVV.

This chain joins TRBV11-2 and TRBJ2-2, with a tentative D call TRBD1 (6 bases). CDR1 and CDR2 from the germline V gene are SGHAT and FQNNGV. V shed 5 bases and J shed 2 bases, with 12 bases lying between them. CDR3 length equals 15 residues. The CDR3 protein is CASSQGTHNTGELFF. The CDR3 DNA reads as TGTGCCAGCAGCCAGGGGACACACAACACCGGGGAGCTGTTTTTT.

The CDR3 sequence: CASSYTLGDTQYF. CDR3 coding DNA: TGTGCCAGCAGTTATACTCTGGGAGATACGCAGTATTTT. This chain uses TRBV6-6 with TRBJ2-3, with D hard to call. There are 13 residues in the CDR3. Per the germline V gene, CDR1 is MNHNY and CDR2 is SVGAGI (reference sequence). Trimming removed 3 bases from V and 5 bases from J, with 9 bases in between.

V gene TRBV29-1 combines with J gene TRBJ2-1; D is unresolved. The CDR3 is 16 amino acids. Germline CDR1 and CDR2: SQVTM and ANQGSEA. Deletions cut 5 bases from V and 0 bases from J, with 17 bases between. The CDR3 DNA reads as TGCAGCGTTCAACCCGAACGGAGACTCTCCTACAATGAGCAGTTCTTC. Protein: CSVQPERRLSYNEQFF.

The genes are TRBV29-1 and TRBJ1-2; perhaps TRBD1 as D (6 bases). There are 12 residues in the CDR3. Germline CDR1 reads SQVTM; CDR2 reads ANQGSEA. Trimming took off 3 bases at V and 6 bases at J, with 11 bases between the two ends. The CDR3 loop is CSVDRQVDGYTF. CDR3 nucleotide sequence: TGCAGCGTTGACCGACAGGTGGATGGCTACACCTTC.

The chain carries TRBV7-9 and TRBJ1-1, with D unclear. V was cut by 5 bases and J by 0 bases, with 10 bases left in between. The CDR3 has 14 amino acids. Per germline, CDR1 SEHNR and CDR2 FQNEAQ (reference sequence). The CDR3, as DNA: TGTGCCAGCAGCCGCGGCGGCCTGAACACTGAAGCTTTCTTT. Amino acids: CASSRGGLNTEAFF.

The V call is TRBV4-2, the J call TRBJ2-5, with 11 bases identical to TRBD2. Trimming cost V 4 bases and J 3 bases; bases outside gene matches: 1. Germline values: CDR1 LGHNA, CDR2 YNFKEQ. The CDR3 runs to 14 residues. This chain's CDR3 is CASSLAGGEETQYF. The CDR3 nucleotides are TGTGCCAGCAGCCTAGCGGGAGGGGAAGAGACCCAGTACTTC.

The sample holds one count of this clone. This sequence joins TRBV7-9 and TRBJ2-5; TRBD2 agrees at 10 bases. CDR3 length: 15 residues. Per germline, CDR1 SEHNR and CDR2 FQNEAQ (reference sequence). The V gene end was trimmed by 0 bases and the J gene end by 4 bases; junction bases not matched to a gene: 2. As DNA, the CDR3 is TGTGCCAGCAGCTTAGCTAGCGGGAGGTCAGAGACCCAGTACTTC. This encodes CASSLASGRSETQYF.

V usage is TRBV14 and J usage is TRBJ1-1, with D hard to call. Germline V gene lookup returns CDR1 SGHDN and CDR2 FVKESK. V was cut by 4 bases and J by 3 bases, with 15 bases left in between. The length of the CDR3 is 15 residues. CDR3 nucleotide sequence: TGTGCCAGCAGCCCAACGAAGGGAGTGTACACTGAAGCTTTCTTT. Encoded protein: CASSPTKGVYTEAFF. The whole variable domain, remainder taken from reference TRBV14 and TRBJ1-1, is EAGVTQFPSHSVIEKGQTVTLRCDPISGHDNLYWYRRVMGKEIKFLLHFVKESKQDESGMPNNRFLAERTGGTYSTLKVQPAELEDSGVYFCASSPTKGVYTEAFFGQGTRLTVV.

In DNA form, the CDR3 reads TGCGCCAGCAGAGACATTATAACTTGGGGTACCGGGGAGCTGTTTTTT. It yields the protein CASRDIITWGTGELFF. The chain couples TRBV10-2 to TRBJ2-2, with D unresolved. Deletions cut 6 bases from V and 5 bases from J, with 19 bases between. The germline CDR1 and CDR2 sequences are WSHSY and SAAADI. This CDR3 has 16 amino acids.

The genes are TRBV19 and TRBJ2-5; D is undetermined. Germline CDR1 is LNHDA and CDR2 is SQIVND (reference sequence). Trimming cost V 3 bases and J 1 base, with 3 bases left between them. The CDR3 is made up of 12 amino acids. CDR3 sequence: CASSIPQETQYF. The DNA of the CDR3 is TGTGCCAGTAGTATTCCCCAAGAGACCCAGTACTTC. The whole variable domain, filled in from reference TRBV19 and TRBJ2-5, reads DGGITQSPKYLFRKEGQNVTLSCEQNLNHDAMYWYRQDPGQGLRLIYYSQIVNDFQKGDIAEGYSVSREKKESFPLTVTSAQKNPTAFYLCASSIPQETQYFGPGTRLLVL.

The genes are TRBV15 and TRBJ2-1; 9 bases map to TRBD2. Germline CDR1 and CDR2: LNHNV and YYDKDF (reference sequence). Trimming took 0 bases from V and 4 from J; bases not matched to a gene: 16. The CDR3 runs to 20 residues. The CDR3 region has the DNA TGTGCCACCAGCAGAGATATCCCATCTCCGAGCGGGAGGCTTTACAATGAGCAGTTCTTC. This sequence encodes CATSRDIPSPSGRLYNEQFF. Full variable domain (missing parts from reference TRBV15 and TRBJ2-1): DAMVIQNPRYQVTQFGKPVTLSCSQTLNHNVMYWYQQKSSQAPKLLFHYYDKDFNNEADTPDNFQSRRPNTSFCFLDIRSPGLGDTAMYLCATSRDIPSPSGRLYNEQFFGPGTRLTVL.

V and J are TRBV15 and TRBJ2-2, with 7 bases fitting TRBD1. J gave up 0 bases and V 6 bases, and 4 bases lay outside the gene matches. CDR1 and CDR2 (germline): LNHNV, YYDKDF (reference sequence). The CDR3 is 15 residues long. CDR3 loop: CATRMGQPNTGELFF. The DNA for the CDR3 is TGTGCCACCAGAATGGGACAGCCGAACACCGGGGAGCTGTTTTTT.

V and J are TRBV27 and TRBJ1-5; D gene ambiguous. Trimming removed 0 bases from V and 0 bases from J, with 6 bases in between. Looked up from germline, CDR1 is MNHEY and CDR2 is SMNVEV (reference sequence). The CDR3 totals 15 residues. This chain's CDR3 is CASSLSRDSNQPQHF. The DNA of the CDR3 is TGTGCCAGCAGTTTATCACGGGATAGCAATCAGCCCCAGCATTTT.

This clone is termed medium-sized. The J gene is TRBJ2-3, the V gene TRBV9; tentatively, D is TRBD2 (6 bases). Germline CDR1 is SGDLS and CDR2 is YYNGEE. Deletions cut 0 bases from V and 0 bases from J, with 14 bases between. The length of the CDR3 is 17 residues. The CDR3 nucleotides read TGTGCCAGCAGCGTAGTCGGCGGGGCTAGAAGCACAGATACGCAGTATTTT. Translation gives CASSVVGGARSTDTQYF.

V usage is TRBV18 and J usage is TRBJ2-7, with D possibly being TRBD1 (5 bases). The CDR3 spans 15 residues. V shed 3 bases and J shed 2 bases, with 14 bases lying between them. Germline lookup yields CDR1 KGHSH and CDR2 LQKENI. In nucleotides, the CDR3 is TGTGCCAGCTCACCGACAGACGTTATGACCTACGAGCAGTACTTC. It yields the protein CASSPTDVMTYEQYF.

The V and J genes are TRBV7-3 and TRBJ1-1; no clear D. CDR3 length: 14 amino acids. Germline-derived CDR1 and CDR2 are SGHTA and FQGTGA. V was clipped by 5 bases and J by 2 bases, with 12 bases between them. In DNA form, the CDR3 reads TGTGCCAGCAGCCCCGCGGGGAGAAACACTGAAGCTTTCTTT. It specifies CASSPAGRNTEAFF.